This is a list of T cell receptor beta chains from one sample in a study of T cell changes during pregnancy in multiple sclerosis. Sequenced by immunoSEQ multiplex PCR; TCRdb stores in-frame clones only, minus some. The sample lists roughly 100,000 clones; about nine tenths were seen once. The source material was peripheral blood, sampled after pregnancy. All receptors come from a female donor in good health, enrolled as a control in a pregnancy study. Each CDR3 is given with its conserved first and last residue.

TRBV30	CAWRQGATNEKLFF
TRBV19	CASSKGTVGQPQHF
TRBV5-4	CASSLDSQPQHF
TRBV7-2	CASSYTGVNQPQHF
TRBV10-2	CAATPRDRGADTQYF
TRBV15	CATSTTGGDSPLHF
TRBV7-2	CASSLEGTSGANVLTF
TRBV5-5	CASSLASGALQETQYF
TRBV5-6	CASSRDWGNTGELFF
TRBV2	CASSDRGAGVDTQYF
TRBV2	CASSAGTDSNQPQHF
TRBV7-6	CASAEGRGGVSYNEQFF
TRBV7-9	CASRLRLGELFF
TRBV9	CASSASGGKSETQYF
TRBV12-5	CASGPQGYEQYF
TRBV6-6	CATHSTTEGGSPLHF
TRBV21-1	CASSKPLGQGNIYGYTF
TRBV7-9	CASSLNSGGEQYF
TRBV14	CASSQDRRTLGGETQYF
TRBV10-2	CASSETRNYNSPLHF
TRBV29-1	CSVGEGSNQPQHF
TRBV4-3	CASSQSGNAGGYTF